A selection of T cell receptor beta chains follows, all from one sample in a study of blood T cell repertoires in COVID-19. TCRdb's table, derived via immunoSEQ multiplex PCR, lists solely in-frame clones and lacks some. The data show about 200,000 clones, 70% to 90% seen once. The sample consisted of peripheral blood. The receptors come from a woman at least 80 years old with acute or convalescent COVID-19. Each CDR3 is given with its conserved first and last residue. Each record gives: clone size, D gene, J gene, V gene, CDR3 protein, CDR3 DNA. D genes are given only for firm matches. The size of a clone is reported for some rows only, either as once, few or many, or as a class for expanded clones.

abundance: .; d_gene: TRBD1; j_gene: TRBJ2-7; v_gene: TRBV5-1; CDR3aa: CASSLGTDYEQYF; CDR3nt: TGCGCCAGCAGCCTCGGGACAGACTACGAGCAGTACTTC
abundance: once; d_gene: .; j_gene: TRBJ1-1; v_gene: TRBV2; CDR3aa: CASTMTGGNTEAFF; CDR3nt: TGTGCCAGCACCATGACAGGTGGGAACACTGAAGCTTTCTTT
abundance: .; d_gene: .; j_gene: TRBJ2-2; v_gene: TRBV9; CDR3aa: CASSVGSTGELFF; CDR3nt: TGTGCCAGCAGCGTAGGCAGCACCGGGGAGCTGTTTTTT
abundance: .; d_gene: .; j_gene: TRBJ1-1; v_gene: TRBV19; CDR3aa: CASSIVADTEAFF; CDR3nt: TGTGCCAGTAGTATAGTGGCGGACACTGAAGCTTTCTTT
abundance: .; d_gene: TRBD1; j_gene: TRBJ1-1; v_gene: TRBV19; CDR3aa: CASTIQGGYTEAFF; CDR3nt: TGTGCCAGTACCATACAGGGGGGGTACACTGAAGCTTTCTTT
abundance: .; d_gene: .; j_gene: TRBJ1-3; v_gene: TRBV7-2; CDR3aa: CASSLGQAVYTIYF; CDR3nt: TGTGCCAGCAGCTTAGGACAGGCTGTTTACACCATATATTTT
abundance: .; d_gene: .; j_gene: TRBJ2-3; v_gene: TRBV11-3; CDR3aa: CASSSGPNTDTQYF; CDR3nt: TGTGCCAGCAGCTCAGGGCCGAACACAGATACGCAGTATTTT
abundance: .; d_gene: .; j_gene: TRBJ2-1; v_gene: TRBV6-5; CDR3aa: CASRRDNYNEQFF; CDR3nt: TGTGCCAGCAGACGGGACAATTACAATGAGCAGTTCTTC
abundance: .; d_gene: TRBD1; j_gene: TRBJ2-7; v_gene: TRBV30; CDR3aa: CAWSDRTGQYF; CDR3nt: TGTGCCTGGAGTGACAGGACAGGGCAGTACTTC
abundance: .; d_gene: .; j_gene: TRBJ1-5; v_gene: TRBV30; CDR3aa: CAWGSSKPQHF; CDR3nt: TGTGCCTGGGGATCGAGCAAGCCCCAGCATTTT
abundance: .; d_gene: .; j_gene: TRBJ1-5; v_gene: TRBV30; CDR3aa: CAWSVGGLSNQPQHF; CDR3nt: TGTGCCTGGAGTGTTGGGGGCCTTAGCAATCAGCCCCAGCATTTT